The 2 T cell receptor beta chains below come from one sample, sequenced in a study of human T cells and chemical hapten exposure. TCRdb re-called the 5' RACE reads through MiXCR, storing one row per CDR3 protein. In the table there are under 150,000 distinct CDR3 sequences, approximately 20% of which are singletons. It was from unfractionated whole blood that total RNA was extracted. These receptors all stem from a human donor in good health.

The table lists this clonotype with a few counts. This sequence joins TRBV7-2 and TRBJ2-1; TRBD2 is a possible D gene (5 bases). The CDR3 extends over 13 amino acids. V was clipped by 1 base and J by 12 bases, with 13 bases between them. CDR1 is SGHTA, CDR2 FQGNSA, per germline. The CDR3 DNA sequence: TGTGCCAGCAGCTTAGATCCGGGATTGGTGCAGTTCTTC. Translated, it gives CASSLDPGLVQFF.

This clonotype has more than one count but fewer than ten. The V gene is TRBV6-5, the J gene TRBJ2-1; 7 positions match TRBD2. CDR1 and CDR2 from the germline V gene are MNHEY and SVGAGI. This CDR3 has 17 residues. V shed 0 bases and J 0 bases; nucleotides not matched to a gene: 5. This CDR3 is CASSYSAAGDSYNEQFF. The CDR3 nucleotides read TGTGCCAGCAGTTACTCGGCGGCGGGGGACTCCTACAATGAGCAGTTCTTC.